Below, 18 T cell receptor beta chains from the same sample are listed, as sequenced in a study of post-analysis software for immune sequencing data. Overall study results and limits: About five TRBV segments were more frequent in patients than controls; TRBV5-6, TRBV5-1 and TRBV20-1 belonged to this group.

Included in the TCR beta cDNA libraries were unique molecular identifiers. In TCRdb, the PCR reads were re-called with MiXCR into one record per CDR3 protein. Of hundreds of thousands of distinct CDR3 sequences in the sample, roughly 45% are singletons; the top ten hold 1.5% to 2%. Their target antigens are unknown. Sequences were obtained from blood. Receptor source: a girl between 10 and 17 years old with multiple sclerosis.

The chain uses TRBV10-3 and TRBJ2-7; D not certain. Germline values: CDR1 ENHRY, CDR2 SYGVKD. Trimming took 5 bases from V and 2 from J, leaving 10 bases between them. The CDR3 is made up of 13 amino acids. The CDR3 is CAISQSLAYEQYF. The DNA for the CDR3 is TGTGCCATCAGTCAATCCCTGGCCTACGAGCAGTACTTC.

This clonotype was counted only a few times. The chain has TRBV5-1 and TRBJ2-5; TRBD1 agrees at 7 bases. Germline loops: CDR1 SGHRS, CDR2 YFSETQ. V lost 2 bases and J lost 2; bases outside the gene matches: 9. The CDR3 spans 16 residues. Written as DNA, the CDR3 is TGCGCCAGCAGCTTCTCGCCCTTGACAGGGCAAGAGACCCAGTACTTC. Protein product: CASSFSPLTGQETQYF.

The J gene is TRBJ1-1, the V gene TRBV29-1; TRBD1 might be the D (6 bases). The CDR3 runs 13 residues. Trimming cost V 5 bases and J 4 bases, with 14 bases left between them. Germline V CDR1 and CDR2: SQVTM, ANQGSEA. The CDR3 is CSVMGQRRTEAFF. The CDR3 nucleotides read TGCAGCGTTATGGGACAACGGCGCACTGAAGCTTTCTTT.

The gene calls are TRBV4-1 and TRBJ1-1; D remains unclear. The CDR3 spans 13 residues. Germline V gene sequence: CDR1 MGHRA, CDR2 YSYEKL. V dropped 1 base and J dropped 6 bases, with 9 bases sitting between them. CDR3 DNA sequence: TGCGCCAGCAGCCAAGGACGGATCGCTGAAGCTTTCTTT. Its translation: CASSQGRIAEAFF.

This clonotype appeared once. This chain uses TRBV7-9 with TRBJ2-5; 11 nucleotides agree with TRBD2. The CDR3 sequence is 16 residues long. V lost 5 bases and J lost 2; bases outside the gene matches: 7. Per the germline V gene, CDR1 is SEHNR and CDR2 is FQNEAQ (reference sequence). The CDR3 nucleotides are TGTGCCAGCAGCCAAACTAGCGGGAGAGCTCAAGAGACCCAGTACTTC. It specifies CASSQTSGRAQETQYF.

The V call is TRBV10-3, the J call TRBJ1-5, with D hard to call. V gave up 2 bases and J gave up 7 bases, with 9 bases separating them. The CDR3 has 13 amino acids. In germline, CDR1 is ENHRY, CDR2 SYGVKD. For the CDR3, the DNA is TGTGCCATCAGTGAGGACCAGCGGCAGCCCCAGCATTTT. As protein: CAISEDQRQPQHF.

The chain carries TRBV7-9 and TRBJ1-4, with D perhaps TRBD1 (5 bases). CDR1 and CDR2 (germline): SEHNR, FQNEAQ (reference sequence). The CDR3 sequence is 17 residues long. V gave up 3 bases and J gave up 0 bases, with 14 bases separating them. In DNA, the CDR3 is TGTGCCAGCAGCTTCGGGGGTTTTTACGCAACTAATGAAAAACTGTTTTTT. Its translation: CASSFGGFYATNEKLFF.

The chain combines TRBV12-5 with TRBJ2-1; 10 nucleotides agree with TRBD2. The V gene end was trimmed by 7 bases and the J gene end by 7 bases; junction bases not matched to a gene: 10. Germline assignment: CDR1 LGHNT and CDR2 FRNRAP. The CDR3 runs to 15 residues. The CDR3 DNA reads as TGTGCTAGTGCCCAAAGGCTAGCGGGGGAGAATGAGCAGTTCTTC. The encoded protein is CASAQRLAGENEQFF.

This chain uses TRBV7-2 with TRBJ2-5; 9 bases agree with TRBD2. V lost 5 bases to trimming and J lost 5 bases; unmatched junction nucleotides: 9. Looked up from germline, CDR1 is SGHTA and CDR2 is FQGNSA. This CDR3 has 15 amino acids. The CDR3 here is CASSRRASGVETQYF. In DNA, the CDR3 is TGTGCCAGCAGCAGGCGGGCTAGCGGGGTGGAGACCCAGTACTTC.

The rearrangement links TRBV5-1 to TRBJ2-1; weak D call: TRBD1 (6 bases). V was shortened by 4 bases and J by 7 bases, with 15 bases between the two germline ends. Per the germline V gene, CDR1 is SGHRS and CDR2 is YFSETQ. The CDR3 extends over 14 amino acids. CDR3 nucleotides: TGCGCCAGCAGCCTCCGGCAGGGGTCGAATGAGCAGTTCTTC. It specifies CASSLRQGSNEQFF. The full variable domain, its missing parts supplied by reference TRBV5-1 and TRBJ2-1, is KAGVTQTPRYLIKTRGQQVTLSCSPISGHRSVSWYQQTPGQGLQFLFEYFSETQRNKGNFPGRFSGRQFSNSRSEMNVSTLELGDSALYLCASSLRQGSNEQFFGPGTRLTVL.

There are a few counts of this clonotype. The chain recombines TRBV6-4 with TRBJ2-6, with D possibly being TRBD1 (5 bases). Between the trimmed V and J ends, which lost 2 bases and 4 bases, there was a span of 9 bases. CDR1 is MRHNA and CDR2 is SNTAGT in the germline V gene. The length of the CDR3 is 15 residues. The CDR3 DNA sequence: TGTGCCAGCAGTGACCCAGGGTCCGGGGCCAACGTCCTGACTTTC. Amino acid sequence: CASSDPGSGANVLTF.

The gene calls are TRBV12-3 or TRBV12-4 and TRBJ2-3, with TRBD1 matching over 7 bases. CDR3 size: 14 residues. V lost 5 bases, J lost 7 bases, and 9 bases stayed unmatched. The CDR3, as DNA: TGTGCCAGCAGTCACAGGGGCCTCCACTATACGCAGTATTTT. It translates to CASSHRGLHYTQYF.

Here the CDR3 DNA reads TGTGCCAGCAGCTTACAGGGGGCGGTCGGCTATGGCTACACCTTC. The encoded protein is CASSLQGAVGYGYTF. The rearrangement uses TRBV5-5 and TRBJ1-2; 9 bases fit TRBD1. The junction had 6 bases not matched to a gene; V was cut back by 2 bases and J by 4 bases. Looked up from germline, CDR1 is SGHKS and CDR2 is YYEKEE (reference sequence). The CDR3 runs to 15 residues.

This clonotype showed up just a few times. The chain joins TRBV6-5 to TRBJ2-7, with D hard to call. The CDR3 loop spans 19 amino acids. V lost 2 bases, J lost 0 bases, and 23 bases lay in between. Germline V gene lookup returns CDR1 MNHEY and CDR2 SVGAGI. The CDR3 nucleotides read TGTGCCAGCAGTTACCCGAGGAGAGCCAAATTCTCAGACTCCTACGAGCAGTACTTC. It translates to CASSYPRRAKFSDSYEQYF.

As to this clonotype: One end of the junction varies from germline; a read error may be responsible. V gene TRBV13 combines with J gene TRBJ2-4, with D perhaps matching TRBD1 (6 bases). CDR3 length equals 14 residues. Germline V CDR1 and CDR2: PRHDT, FYEKMQ (reference sequence). CDR3 sequence (DNA): TGTGCCGGCAGCTTAGGGGGATATGAAAACATTCAGTACTTC. Encoded protein: CAGSLGGYENIQYF.

The rearrangement joins TRBV5-5 to TRBJ2-5; 10 bases line up with TRBD1. CDR1 is SGHKS, CDR2 YYEKEE, per germline (reference sequence). This CDR3 has 16 amino acids. After removal of 0 bases from V and 5 bases from J, the junction contained 7 bases not matched to a gene. The CDR3 nucleotides are TGTGCCAGCAGCTTGGTCGGACAGGGGGGTAGGGAGACCCAGTACTTC. It encodes CASSLVGQGGRETQYF.

The CDR3 DNA sequence: TGTGCCAGCAGCCGGACCACTAGCGGGGGTCTGGATACGCAGTATTTT. Protein product: CASSRTTSGGLDTQYF. V usage is TRBV4-2 and J usage is TRBJ2-3; TRBD2 aligns across 11 bases. The V gene end was trimmed by 4 bases and the J gene end by 6 bases; junction bases not matched to a gene: 9. Germline values: CDR1 LGHNA, CDR2 YNFKEQ. The CDR3 is 16 amino acids.

This clonotype has ten or more counts. The rearrangement uses TRBV11-1 and TRBJ2-5; 10 nucleotides match TRBD2. The CDR3 runs to 16 residues. From germline, CDR1 is SGHAT and CDR2 FQDESV (reference sequence). The trim removed 2 bases at V and 5 bases at J, leaving 8 bases unmatched. CDR3 nucleotide sequence: TGTGCCAGCAGCTTAAGCCTAGCGGGGGAACTGGAGACCCAGTACTTC. Encoded protein: CASSLSLAGELETQYF.